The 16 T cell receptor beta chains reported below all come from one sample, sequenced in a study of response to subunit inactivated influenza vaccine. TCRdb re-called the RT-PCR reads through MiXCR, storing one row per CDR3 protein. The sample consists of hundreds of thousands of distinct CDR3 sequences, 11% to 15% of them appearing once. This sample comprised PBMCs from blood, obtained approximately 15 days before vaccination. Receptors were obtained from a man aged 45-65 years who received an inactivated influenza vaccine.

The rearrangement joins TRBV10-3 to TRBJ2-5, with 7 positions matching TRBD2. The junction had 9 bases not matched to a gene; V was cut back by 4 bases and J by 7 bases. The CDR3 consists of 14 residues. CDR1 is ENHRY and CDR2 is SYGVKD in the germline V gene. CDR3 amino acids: CAISGGGSAVTQYF. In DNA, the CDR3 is TGTGCCATCAGTGGGGGCGGGAGCGCCGTGACCCAGTACTTC.

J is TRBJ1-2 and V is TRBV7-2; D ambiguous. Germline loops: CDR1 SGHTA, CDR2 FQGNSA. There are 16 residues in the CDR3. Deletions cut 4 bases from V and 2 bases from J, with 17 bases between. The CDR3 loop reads CASSSALGGRNYGYTF. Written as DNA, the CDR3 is TGTGCCAGCAGCTCGGCCCTTGGCGGCAGAAACTATGGCTACACCTTC.

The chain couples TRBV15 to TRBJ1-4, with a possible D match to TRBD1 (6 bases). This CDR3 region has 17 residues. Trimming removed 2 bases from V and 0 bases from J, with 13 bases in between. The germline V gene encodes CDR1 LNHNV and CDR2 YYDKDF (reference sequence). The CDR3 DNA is TGTGCCACCAGCAGAACCAGGGGTTCCTCAACTAATGAAAAACTGTTTTTT. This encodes CATSRTRGSSTNEKLFF.

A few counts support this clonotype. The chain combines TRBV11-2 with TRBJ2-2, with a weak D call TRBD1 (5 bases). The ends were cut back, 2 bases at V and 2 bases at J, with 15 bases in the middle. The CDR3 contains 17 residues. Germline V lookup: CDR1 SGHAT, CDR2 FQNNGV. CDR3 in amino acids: CASSLQGRIRNTGELFF. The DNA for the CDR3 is TGTGCCAGCAGCTTACAGGGTAGAATCCGAAACACCGGGGAGCTGTTTTTT.

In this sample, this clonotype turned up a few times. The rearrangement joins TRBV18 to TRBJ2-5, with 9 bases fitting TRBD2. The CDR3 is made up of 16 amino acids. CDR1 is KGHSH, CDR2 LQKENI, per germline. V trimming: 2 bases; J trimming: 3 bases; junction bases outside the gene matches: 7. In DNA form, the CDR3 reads TGTGCCAGCTCACCAATCGCGGGGGGGCCAGAAGAGACCCAGTACTTC. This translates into CASSPIAGGPEETQYF.

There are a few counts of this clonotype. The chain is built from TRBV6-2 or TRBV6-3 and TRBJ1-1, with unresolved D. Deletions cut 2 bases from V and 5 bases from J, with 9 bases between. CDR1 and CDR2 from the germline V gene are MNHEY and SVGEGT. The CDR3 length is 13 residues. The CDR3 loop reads CASSYPGRTEAFF. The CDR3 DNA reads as TGTGCCAGCAGTTACCCAGGAAGGACTGAAGCTTTCTTT.

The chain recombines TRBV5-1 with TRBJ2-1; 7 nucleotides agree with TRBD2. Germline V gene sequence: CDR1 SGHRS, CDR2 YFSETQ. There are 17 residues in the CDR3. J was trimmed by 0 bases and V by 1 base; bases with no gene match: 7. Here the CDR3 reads CASSLQQAGNSYNEQFF. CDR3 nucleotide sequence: TGCGCCAGCAGCTTGCAGCAAGCGGGGAACTCCTACAATGAGCAGTTCTTC. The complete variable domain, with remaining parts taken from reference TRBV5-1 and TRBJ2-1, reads KAGVTQTPRYLIKTRGQQVTLSCSPISGHRSVSWYQQTPGQGLQFLFEYFSETQRNKGNFPGRFSGRQFSNSRSEMNVSTLELGDSALYLCASSLQQAGNSYNEQFFGPGTRLTVL.

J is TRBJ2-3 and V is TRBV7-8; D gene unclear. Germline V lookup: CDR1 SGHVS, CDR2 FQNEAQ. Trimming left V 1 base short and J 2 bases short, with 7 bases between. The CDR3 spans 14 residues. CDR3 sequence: CASSLVQNTDTQYF. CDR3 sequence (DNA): TGTGCCAGCAGCTTAGTACAGAACACAGATACGCAGTATTTT.

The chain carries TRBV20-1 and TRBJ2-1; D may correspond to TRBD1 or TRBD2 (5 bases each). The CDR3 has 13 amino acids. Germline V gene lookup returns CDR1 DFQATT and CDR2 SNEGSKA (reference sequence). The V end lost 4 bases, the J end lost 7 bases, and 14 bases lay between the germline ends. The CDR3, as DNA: TGCAGTGCTAACCGGGGCTCGGGGAATGAGCAGTTCTTC. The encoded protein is CSANRGSGNEQFF.

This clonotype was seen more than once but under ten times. In DNA, the CDR3 is TGTGCCAGCAGTCCAATGACCGGGGAGCTGTTTTTT. Protein: CASSPMTGELFF. The J gene is TRBJ2-2, the V gene TRBV12-3 or TRBV12-4; D ambiguous. V lost 5 bases to trimming and J lost 5 bases, with 6 bases between them. The CDR3 covers 12 residues.

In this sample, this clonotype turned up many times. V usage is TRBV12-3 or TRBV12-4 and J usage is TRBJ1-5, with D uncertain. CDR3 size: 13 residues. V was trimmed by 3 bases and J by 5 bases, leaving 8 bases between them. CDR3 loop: CASSLRGYQPQHF. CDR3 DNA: TGTGCCAGCAGTTTGCGAGGGTATCAGCCCCAGCATTTT.

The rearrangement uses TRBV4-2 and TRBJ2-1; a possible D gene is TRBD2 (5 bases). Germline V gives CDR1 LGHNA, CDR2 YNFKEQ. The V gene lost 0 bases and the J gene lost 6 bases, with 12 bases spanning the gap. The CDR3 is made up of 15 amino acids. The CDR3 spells CASSQEWRFRNEQFF. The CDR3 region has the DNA TGTGCCAGCAGCCAAGAGTGGAGGTTTCGCAATGAGCAGTTCTTC.

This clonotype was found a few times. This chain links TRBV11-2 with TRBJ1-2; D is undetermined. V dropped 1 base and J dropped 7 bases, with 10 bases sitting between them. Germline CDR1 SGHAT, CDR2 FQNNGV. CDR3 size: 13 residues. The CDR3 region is CASSLVPDVGYTF. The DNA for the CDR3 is TGTGCCAGCAGCTTAGTTCCGGATGTTGGCTACACCTTC.

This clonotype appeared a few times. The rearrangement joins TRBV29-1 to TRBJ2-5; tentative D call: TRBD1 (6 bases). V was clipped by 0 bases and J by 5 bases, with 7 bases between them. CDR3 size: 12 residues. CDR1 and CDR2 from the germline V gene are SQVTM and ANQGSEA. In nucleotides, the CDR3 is TGCAGCGTTGAAGATGGGGGCGAGACCCAGTACTTC. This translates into CSVEDGGETQYF.

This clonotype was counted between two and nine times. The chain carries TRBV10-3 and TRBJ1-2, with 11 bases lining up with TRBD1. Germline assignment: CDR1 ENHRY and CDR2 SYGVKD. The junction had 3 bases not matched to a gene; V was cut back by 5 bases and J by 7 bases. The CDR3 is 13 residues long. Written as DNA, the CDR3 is TGTGCCATCAGTCAAGGACAGGGGGCTGGCTACACCTTC. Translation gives CAISQGQGAGYTF.

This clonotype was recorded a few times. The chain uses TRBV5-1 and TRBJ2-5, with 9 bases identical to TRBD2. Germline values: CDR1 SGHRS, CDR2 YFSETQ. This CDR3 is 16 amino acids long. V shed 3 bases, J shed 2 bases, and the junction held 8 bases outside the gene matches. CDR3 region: CASSWVSGGLQETQYF. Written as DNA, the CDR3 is TGCGCCAGCAGCTGGGTCAGCGGGGGGCTTCAAGAGACCCAGTACTTC. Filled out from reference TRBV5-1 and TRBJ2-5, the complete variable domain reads KAGVTQTPRYLIKTRGQQVTLSCSPISGHRSVSWYQQTPGQGLQFLFEYFSETQRNKGNFPGRFSGRQFSNSRSEMNVSTLELGDSALYLCASSWVSGGLQETQYFGPGTRLLVL.